This TCR beta chain was sequenced for a study of tumor-infiltrating lymphocytes in primary liver carcinoma (dated by TCRdb to about 2017). Broadly, across the study: Surgical resection was performed in China between late 2015 and early 2016 on several patients with histopathologically diagnosed primary liver carcinoma. Of the five patients (three men and two women, aged 30 to 69 years), four had hepatocellular carcinoma and one had combined HCC and intrahepatic cholangiocarcinoma. The five patients had tumors staged T1-T3 N0M0, with maximum diameters ranging from about 4.2 to 11 cm. Roughly 3.5 to 7.5 million productive TCRbeta reads were obtained per sample, and no significant difference in read depth was found between tissue types. For each liver tumor, the study sampled five regions along with adjacent normal tissue and blood, and applied TCRbeta repertoire sequencing, expression microarrays and whole-exome sequencing. A total of roughly 35 specimens from 5 patients went through TCRbeta repertoire sequencing, namely 25 tumor regions, 5 adjacent noncancerous liver tissues and 5 peripheral blood samples. High reproducibility was observed for the technical replicate repertoires, with mean shared-clone rates about 0.89 and correlation coefficients above 0.98.

Overall results and qualifications from the work: Because the samples were bulk and unsorted, CD4+ and CD8+ T cell repertoires could not be compared. With just a handful of patients in the study, the authors point out that the findings should be validated in a larger study. Only the TCR beta chain was sequenced, which likely underestimates true repertoire diversity because unpaired alpha chains were not captured. Consistent with antigen-driven expansion, pairs of tumor regions showed higher repertoire overlap (mean around 35%) than either tumor-adjacent pairs (around 17%) or tumor-blood pairs (approximately 15%). The top 250 clones accounted for a significantly greater share of the repertoire in tumors than in blood (p = 0.039).

Using a constant-region primer and ProtoScript II reverse transcriptase, TCRbeta-specific cDNA was reverse-transcribed from about 460 ng total RNA. TCRbeta libraries were built with three nested multiplex PCR rounds, a slightly modified ARM-PCR procedure. Each of the first two PCR rounds ran for 9 to 10 cycles using multiplex TRBV1-TRBV30 forward primers together with a Cbeta reverse primer. Sample barcodes and Illumina adapters were attached in a final 25-cycle PCR using Deep VentR polymerase. Before sequencing, amplicons between 200 and 500 bp were purified from gel using a QIAquick gel extraction kit. An Illumina HiSeq 2500 was used to sequence the TCRbeta amplicons, generating 250-bp paired-end reads. For the original study's pipeline: Reads were quality-trimmed with Trimmomatic v0.33, and paired reads were merged with FLASH v1.2.11 to recover full CDR3 sequences. MiGEC v1.2.1b assigned V, D and J germline segments to the rearranged TCRbeta sequences. Clonotype statistics and Shannon-Wiener diversity indices were calculated with VDJtools v1.0.0. Except for diversity analysis, only each sample's 250 most abundant clonotypes were used in subsequent analyses to reduce sampling bias. The public reads were reprocessed in TCRdb via fastp at Q25 and MiXCR, keeping in-frame beta chains. Identical CDR3 protein sequences are pooled into one entry, listed with their most common genes and DNA. TCRdb, rather than the study authors, made the V and J calls. This sample holds approximately 320,000 distinct CDR3 sequences; about 50% were observed only once. Over 15% of the sample is taken by the ten largest.

This clonotype was seen repeatedly, ten times or more. The antigen it recognizes is unknown. No base qualities exist here, and no much larger clone lies one base off it. V is cut by 1 base and J by 2 bases, and the space between the germline ends is 6 bases. Taken from cysteine to phenylalanine, the CDR3 has 13 residues. Of the read, only the CDR3 DNA is kept; its 39 bases are in frame from base 1. Blood RNA was extracted from unsorted whole blood using TRIzol reagent, and germline DNA was obtained with the DNeasy Blood & Tissue kit. Chronic HBV infection was present in the patients, and the patients were treatment-naive at sampling. Before surgery, 3.5 to 4 milliliters of peripheral blood were drawn into K2EDTA tubes.

Sample: peripheral blood. The chain links TRBV12-3 or TRBV12-4 with TRBJ2-7; a confident D gene designation cannot be given. This clonotype was obtained from a woman aged 25-40 years with primary liver carcinoma and hepatitis B virus infection. CDR3 sequence: CASSLGGPYEQYF. The nucleotides read TGTGCCAGCAGTTTAGGCGGACCCTACGAGCAGTACTTC.